This T cell receptor (beta chain) is from a study of T cells in Graves' hyperthyroidism and ophthalmopathy. Looking at the study overall: Peripheral blood was collected at initial diagnosis, before any treatment.

RNA transcripts provided the source from which TCR beta CDR3 regions were amplified. RT-PCR in the first round (using the HTBI primer set) targeted the TCR CDR3. TCRdb fed the multiplex PCR reads into MiXCR, producing one record per CDR3 protein. The table has 300,000 to 400,000 distinct CDR3 sequences, 15% to 20% seen once. Losses at the gene ends were 0 bases for V and 6 bases for J; bases not matched to a gene: 8. Germline V gene data show CDR1 as DFQATT and CDR2 as SNEGSKA (reference sequence). The CDR3 totals 15 residues. Patients aged 18 to 65 with hyperthyroidism were newly diagnosed, with duration under 2 months. The study left out patients who had uncontrolled infection, other autoimmune disease, pregnancy or lactation. PBMCs came from 7.5 to 10 ml fresh peripheral blood.

The source of this sequence is a woman between 50 and 59 years old with Graves' hyperthyroidism. Sequenced sample: blood. The rearrangement links TRBV20-1 to TRBJ1-1, with 9 bases matching TRBD1. The CDR3 sequence: CSARDRGTGLSEAFF. CDR3 in DNA: TGCAGTGCTAGAGATCGGGGGACAGGGCTTTCTGAAGCTTTCTTT.